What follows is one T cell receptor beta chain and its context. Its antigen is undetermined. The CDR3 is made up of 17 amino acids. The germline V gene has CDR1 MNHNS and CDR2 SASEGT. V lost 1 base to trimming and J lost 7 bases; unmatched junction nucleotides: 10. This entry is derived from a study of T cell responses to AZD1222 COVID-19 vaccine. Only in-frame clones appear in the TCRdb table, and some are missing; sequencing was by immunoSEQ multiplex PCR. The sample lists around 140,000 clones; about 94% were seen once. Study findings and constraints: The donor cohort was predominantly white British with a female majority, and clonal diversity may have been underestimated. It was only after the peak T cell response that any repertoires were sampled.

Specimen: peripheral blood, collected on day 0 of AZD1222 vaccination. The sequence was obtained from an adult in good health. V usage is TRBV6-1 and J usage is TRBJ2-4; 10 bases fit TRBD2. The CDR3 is CASSEGLAGGLRNIQYF. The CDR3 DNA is TGTGCCAGCAGTGAAGGTTTAGCGGGGGGCCTAAGGAACATTCAGTACTTC.